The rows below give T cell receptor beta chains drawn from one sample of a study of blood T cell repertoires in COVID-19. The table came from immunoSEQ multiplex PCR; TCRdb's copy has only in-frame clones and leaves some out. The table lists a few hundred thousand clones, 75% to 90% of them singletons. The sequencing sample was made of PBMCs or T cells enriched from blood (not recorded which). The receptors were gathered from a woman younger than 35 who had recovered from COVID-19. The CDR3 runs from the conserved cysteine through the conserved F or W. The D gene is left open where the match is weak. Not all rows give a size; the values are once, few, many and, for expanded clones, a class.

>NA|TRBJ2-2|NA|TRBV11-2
CASSLWVAGSPGELFF
TGTGCCAGCAGCTTATGGGTAGCCGGATCGCCCGGGGAGCTGTTTTTT
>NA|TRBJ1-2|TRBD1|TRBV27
CASRSDRVGYTF
TGTGCCAGCAGGTCTGACAGGGTTGGCTACACCTTC
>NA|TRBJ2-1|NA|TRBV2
CASENGTRAYNEQFF
TGTGCCAGCGAAAACGGGACAAGGGCCTACAATGAGCAGTTCTTC
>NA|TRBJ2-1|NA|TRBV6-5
CASSRRGNEQFF
TGTGCCAGCAGTCGACGGGGGAATGAGCAGTTCTTC
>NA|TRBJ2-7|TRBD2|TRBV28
CASSLPSGSSYEQYF
TGTGCCAGCAGTTTACCTAGCGGGAGCTCCTACGAGCAGTACTTC
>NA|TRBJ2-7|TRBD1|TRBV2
CATTGARSYEQYF
TGTGCCACTACAGGGGCTAGGTCCTACGAGCAGTACTTC
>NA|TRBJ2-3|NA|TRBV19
CASSPQMSTDTQYF
TGTGCCAGTAGTCCTCAGATGAGCACAGATACGCAGTATTTT
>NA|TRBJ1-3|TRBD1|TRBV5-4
CASSSERTGKADTIYF
TGTGCCAGCAGCTCAGAACGGACAGGGAAGGCTGACACCATATATTTT
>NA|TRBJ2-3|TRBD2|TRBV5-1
CASSWTSRLSTDTQYF
TGCGCCAGCAGCTGGACTAGCAGGCTTAGCACAGATACGCAGTATTTT
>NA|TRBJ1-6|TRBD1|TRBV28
CASSLGQSFNSPLHF
TGTGCCAGCAGTCTGGGACAGAGCTTTAATTCACCCCTCCACTTT
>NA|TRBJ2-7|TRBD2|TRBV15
CATSLGAGVTYEQYF
TGTGCCACCAGCCTAGGGGCGGGAGTAACCTACGAGCAGTACTTC
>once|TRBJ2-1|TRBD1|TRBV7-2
CASSPSRTGGYEQFF
TGTGCCAGCAGCCCAAGCCGGACAGGGGGCTATGAGCAGTTCTTC
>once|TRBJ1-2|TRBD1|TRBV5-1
CASSLEQGSYGYTF
TGCGCCAGCAGCTTGGAACAGGGGAGCTATGGCTACACCTTC
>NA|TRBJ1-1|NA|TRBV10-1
CASSEGRNTEAFF
TGCGCCAGCAGTGAGGGGCGTAACACTGAAGCTTTCTTT
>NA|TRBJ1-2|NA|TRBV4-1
CASSQPGARGYTF
TGCGCCAGCAGCCAACCAGGGGCAAGAGGCTACACCTTC
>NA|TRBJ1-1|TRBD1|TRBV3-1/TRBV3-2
CASSQDRKNTEAFF
TGTGCCAGCAGCCAGGACAGGAAGAACACTGAAGCTTTCTTT
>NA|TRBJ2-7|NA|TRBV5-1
CASSLVSGAYEQYF
TGCGCCAGCAGCTTGGTTTCAGGGGCCTACGAGCAGTACTTC
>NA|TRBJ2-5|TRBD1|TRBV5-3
CARSLPRGHQETQYF
TGTGCCAGAAGCTTGCCCAGGGGGCACCAAGAGACCCAGTACTTC
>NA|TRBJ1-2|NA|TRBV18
CASSPKHLYGYTF
TGTGCCAGCTCACCAAAACATCTCTATGGCTACACCTTC
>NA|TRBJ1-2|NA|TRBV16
CASSQHDRDFYGYTF
TGTGCCAGCAGCCAACATGACAGAGATTTTTATGGCTACACCTTC
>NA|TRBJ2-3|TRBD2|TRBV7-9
CASSLLAGRTDTQYF
TGTGCCAGCAGCTTACTAGCGGGACGCACAGATACGCAGTATTTT
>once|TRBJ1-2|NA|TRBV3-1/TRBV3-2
CASSDKMGGERGGYTF
TGTGCCAGCAGTGATAAGATGGGCGGGGAAAGGGGAGGCTACACCTTC
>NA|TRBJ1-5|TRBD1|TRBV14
CASKGTGERYQPQHF
TGTGCCAGCAAGGGGACAGGGGAGAGGTACCAGCCCCAGCATTTT
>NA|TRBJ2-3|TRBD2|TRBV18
CASSYRLAGGTDTQYF
TGTGCCAGCTCATACCGACTAGCGGGGGGCACAGATACGCAGTATTTT
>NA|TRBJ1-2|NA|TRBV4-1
CASSDGGAETLRGYTF
TGCGCCAGCAGCGATGGAGGGGCGGAAACTCTGCGAGGCTACACCTTC
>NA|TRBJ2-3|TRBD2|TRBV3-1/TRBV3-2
CASSRGTSGGHHTDTQYF
TGTGCCAGCAGCCGCGGGACTAGCGGGGGCCATCACACAGATACGCAGTATTTT
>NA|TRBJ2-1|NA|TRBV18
CASSPRDILGNEQFF
TGTGCCAGCTCACCCCGGGACATTCTAGGCAATGAGCAGTTCTTC
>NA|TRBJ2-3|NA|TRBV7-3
CASSMGTSTDTQYF
TGTGCCAGCAGCATGGGCACTAGCACAGATACGCAGTATTTT
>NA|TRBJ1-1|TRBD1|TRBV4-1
CASSLPKGQPGGAFF
TGCGCCAGCAGCCTTCCCAAGGGACAGCCCGGGGGAGCTTTCTTT
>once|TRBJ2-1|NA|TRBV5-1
CASKRGNRYNEQFF
TGCGCCAGCAAAAGGGGGAATCGCTACAATGAGCAGTTCTTC
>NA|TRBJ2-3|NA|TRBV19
CASSIDILATDTQYF
TGTGCCAGTAGTATAGATATCCTAGCCACGGATACGCAGTATTTT
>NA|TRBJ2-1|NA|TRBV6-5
CASSPQPSSYNEQFF
TGTGCCAGCAGTCCCCAACCGAGCTCCTACAATGAGCAGTTCTTC
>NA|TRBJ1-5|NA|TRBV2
CASSEALGSNQPQHF
TGTGCCAGCAGTGAGGCCCTAGGCAGCAATCAGCCCCAGCATTTT
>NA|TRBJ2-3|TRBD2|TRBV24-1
CATSDRDYPATDTQYF
TGTGCCACCAGTGATCGGGACTACCCTGCCACAGATACGCAGTATTTT
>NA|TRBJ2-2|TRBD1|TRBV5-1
CASSATGGLNTGELFF
TGCGCCAGCAGCGCTACAGGGGGTTTGAACACCGGGGAGCTGTTTTTT
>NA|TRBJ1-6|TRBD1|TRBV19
CASKGQDNSPLHF
TGTGCCAGCAAGGGACAGGATAATTCACCCCTCCACTTT
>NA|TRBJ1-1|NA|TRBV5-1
CASSLGPGRAEGTEAFF
TGCGCCAGCAGCTTGGGTCCGGGAAGGGCAGAGGGCACTGAAGCTTTCTTT
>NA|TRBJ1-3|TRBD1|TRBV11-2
CASSLGRQGRVF
TGTGCCAGCAGCTTAGGGAGACAGGGTAGGGTGTTT
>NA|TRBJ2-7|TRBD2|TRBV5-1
CASSLAGGDGTYEQYF
TGCGCCAGCAGCTTGGCCGGGGGGGACGGGACCTACGAGCAGTACTTC
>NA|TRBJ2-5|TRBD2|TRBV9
CASSALLAGGKETQYF
TGTGCCAGCAGCGCCCTGTTAGCGGGGGGCAAAGAGACCCAGTACTTC
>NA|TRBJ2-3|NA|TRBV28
CASSILRAGPTDTQYF
TGTGCCAGCAGTATCCTCAGGGCCGGCCCCACAGATACGCAGTATTTT
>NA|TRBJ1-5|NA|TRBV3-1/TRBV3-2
CASSRSDSLYQPQHF
TGTGCCAGCAGCCGCTCGGACAGCTTATATCAGCCCCAGCATTTT
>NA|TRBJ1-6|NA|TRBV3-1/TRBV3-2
CASRDAGLVAPLHF
TGTGCCAGCAGGGATGCGGGCCTGGTTGCCCCCCTCCACTTT
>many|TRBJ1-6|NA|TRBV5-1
CASSLEKGGRF
TGCGCCAGCAGCTTGGAAAAAGGGGGACGCTTT
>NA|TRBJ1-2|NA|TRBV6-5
CASSYFPTGPYGYTF
TGTGCCAGCAGTTACTTTCCAACAGGCCCCTATGGCTACACCTTC
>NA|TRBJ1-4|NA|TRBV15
CATSRDLAGWEKLFF
TGTGCCACCAGCAGAGATCTCGCAGGGTGGGAAAAACTGTTTTTT
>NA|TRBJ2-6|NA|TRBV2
CASGEASGANVLTF
TGTGCCAGCGGGGAGGCTTCTGGGGCCAACGTCCTGACTTTC
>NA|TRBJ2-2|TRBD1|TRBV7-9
CASRDRGNTGELFF
TGTGCCAGCAGGGACAGGGGAAACACCGGGGAGCTGTTTTTT
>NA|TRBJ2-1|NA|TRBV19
CASSMVVSQGLDEQFF
TGTGCCAGTAGTATGGTAGTCTCCCAGGGGCTCGATGAGCAGTTCTTC
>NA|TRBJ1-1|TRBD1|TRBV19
CASSITGGYTEAFF
TGTGCCAGTAGTATCACAGGGGGGTACACTGAAGCTTTCTTT
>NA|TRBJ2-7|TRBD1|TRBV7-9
CASSGTGGDTYEQYF
TGTGCCAGCAGCGGGACAGGGGGGGATACCTACGAGCAGTACTTC
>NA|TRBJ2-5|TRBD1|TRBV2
CASRRTGQETQYF
TGTGCCAGCAGACGGACAGGGCAAGAGACCCAGTACTTC
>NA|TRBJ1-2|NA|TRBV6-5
CASSYSRELRGYTF
TGTGCCAGCAGTTACTCGAGGGAGTTAAGAGGCTACACCTTC
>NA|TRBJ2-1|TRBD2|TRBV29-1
CSVGDFAGGGNEQFF
TGCAGCGTCGGGGACTTTGCGGGGGGCGGAAATGAGCAGTTCTTC